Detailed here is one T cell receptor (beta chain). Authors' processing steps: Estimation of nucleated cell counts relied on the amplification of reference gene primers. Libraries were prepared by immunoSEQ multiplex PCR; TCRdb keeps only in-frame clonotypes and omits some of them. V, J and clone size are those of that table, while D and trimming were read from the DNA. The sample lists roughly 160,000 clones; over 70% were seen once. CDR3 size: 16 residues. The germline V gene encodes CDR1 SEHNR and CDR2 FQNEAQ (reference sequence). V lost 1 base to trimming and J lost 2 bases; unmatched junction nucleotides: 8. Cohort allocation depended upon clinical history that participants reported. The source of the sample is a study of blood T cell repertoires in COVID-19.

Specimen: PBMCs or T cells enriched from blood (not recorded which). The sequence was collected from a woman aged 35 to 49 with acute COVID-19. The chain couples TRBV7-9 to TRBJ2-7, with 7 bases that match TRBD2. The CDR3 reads CASSLDSGQSPYEQYF. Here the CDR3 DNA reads TGTGCCAGCAGCTTAGATAGCGGGCAGTCCCCCTACGAGCAGTACTTC.